These 18 T cell receptor beta chains came from one sample sequenced in a study of molecular identifiers for immune sequencing clone quantification. TCRdb reprocessed the PCR reads with MiXCR, giving one entry per CDR3 protein. Of about 63,000 distinct CDR3 sequences in the sample, around a fifth were seen once. The source material was naive CD8+ T cells from blood, with Jurkat cell RNA spiked in. Subset described: FACS-sorted CD8+CD4-CCR7+CD45RA+ naive T cells. These receptors were collected from a human donor in good health. Some libraries in this study had Jurkat cell RNA spiked in.

This clonotype appeared many times. The genes are TRBV7-9 and TRBJ2-3; weak D call: TRBD1 (6 bases). Trimming pared 6 bases from V and 1 base from J, leaving 8 bases between. This CDR3 comprises 13 residues. The germline CDR1 and CDR2 sequences are SEHNR and FQNEAQ (reference sequence). CDR3 amino acids: CASRQGGTDTQYF. For the CDR3, the DNA is TGTGCCAGCAGACAGGGAGGCACAGATACGCAGTATTTT. Based on the CDR3 plus reference TRBV7-9 and TRBJ2-3, the full variable domain is DTGVSQNPRHKITKRGQNVTFRCDPISEHNRLYWYRQTLGQGPEFLTYFQNEAQLEKSRLLSDRFSAERPKGSFSTLEIQRTEQGDSAMYLCASRQGGTDTQYFGPGTRLTVL.

The sample holds many counts of this clonotype. The chain uses TRBV5-4 and TRBJ1-6; D remains ambiguous. V was cut by 2 bases and J by 7 bases, with 10 bases left in between. Germline V lookup: CDR1 SGHNT, CDR2 YYREEE (reference sequence). The length of the CDR3 is 14 residues. The CDR3 here is CASSFGIGNSPLHF. The CDR3 nucleotides read TGTGCCAGCAGCTTTGGAATAGGGAATTCACCCCTCCACTTT.

As for this clonotype: One end of the junction does not line up with germline, which may come from a read error. The rearrangement links TRBV4-1 to TRBJ1-1, with 10 bases matching TRBD1. Germline CDR1 reads MGHRA; CDR2 reads YSYEKL. This CDR3 comprises 15 residues. The CDR3 sequence: CASGQGTGVDTEAFF. In DNA, the CDR3 is TGCGCCAGCGGCCAAGGGACAGGGGTTGACACTGAGGCTTTCTTT.

This clonotype was counted ten times or more. The CDR3 DNA follows: TGTGCCAGCAGCCGCGACGCATCAGGGGTAACAGATACGCAGTATTTT. This encodes CASSRDASGVTDTQYF. This sequence joins TRBV5-8 and TRBJ2-3; D possibly corresponds to TRBD1 (6 bases). The V end was cut by 4 bases, the J end by 3 bases, with 18 bases between. CDR1 SGHTS and CDR2 YDEGEE come from the germline V gene. The length of the CDR3 is 16 residues.

There are many counts of this clonotype. V usage is TRBV7-9 and J usage is TRBJ2-2; 7 bases are shared with TRBD2. Trimming cost V 5 bases and J 4 bases; bases outside gene matches: 10. This CDR3 is 16 amino acids long. Germline V gene sequence: CDR1 SEHNR, CDR2 FQNEAQ (reference sequence). The CDR3: CASSQGGEDLTGELFF. The CDR3 DNA follows: TGTGCCAGCAGCCAGGGAGGGGAGGACCTCACCGGGGAGCTGTTTTTT.

V gene TRBV20-1 combines with J gene TRBJ2-7; TRBD2 matches 12 bases. This CDR3 spans 15 amino acids. V gave up 1 base and J gave up 3 bases; unmatched junction bases: 4. CDR1 DFQATT and CDR2 SNEGSKA come from the germline V gene (reference sequence). CDR3 loop: CSARGGLAGLYEQYF. Written as DNA, the CDR3 is TGCAGTGCTAGAGGGGGACTAGCGGGCCTCTACGAGCAGTACTTC.

This clonotype was counted a few times. The V gene is TRBV20-1, the J gene TRBJ2-7; D remains unclear. With 3 bases removed from V and 2 bases from J, the gap between germline ends came to 11 bases. CDR1 is DFQATT, CDR2 SNEGSKA, per germline (reference sequence). The length of the CDR3 is 13 residues. In DNA form, the CDR3 reads TGCAGTGCTAGTTTGGTCGAAACCTACGAGCAGTACTTC. Its protein product is CSASLVETYEQYF.

This clonotype has only a few counts. This chain connects TRBV11-1 to TRBJ2-1; D is perhaps TRBD2 (5 bases). The V end lost 4 bases, the J end lost 10 bases, and 14 bases lay between the germline ends. The length of the CDR3 is 13 residues. Germline V gives CDR1 SGHAT, CDR2 FQDESV (reference sequence). In DNA form, the CDR3 reads TGTGCCAGCAGCTCGCTAGACGGACTGGAGCAGTTCTTC. This sequence encodes CASSSLDGLEQFF.

This clonotype has at least ten counts. The chain employs TRBV4-1 and TRBJ2-3; a possible D gene is TRBD2 (5 bases). The V and J ends lost 0 bases and 7 bases respectively, with 11 bases between them. The germline CDR1 and CDR2 sequences are MGHRA and YSYEKL. The length of the CDR3 is 14 residues. The CDR3 is CASSQDGPTNTQYF. CDR3 sequence (DNA): TGCGCCAGCAGCCAAGATGGACCGACTAATACGCAGTATTTT.

This clonotype was recorded at least ten times. The rearrangement links TRBV29-1 to TRBJ2-1; TRBD1 is a possible D gene (6 bases). This CDR3 is built from 18 residues. V lost 4 bases and J 0 bases, leaving 22 bases between the germline ends. The V gene's germline CDR1 is SQVTM and CDR2 ANQGSEA. The CDR3 DNA sequence: TGCAGCGTTGGGCAGGGGCGGCGCGGACCAAGCTCCTACAATGAGCAGTTCTTC. Its translation: CSVGQGRRGPSSYNEQFF.

Many counts were recorded for this clonotype. CDR3 residues: CASSVGQLNGLNTEAFF. The CDR3 DNA reads TGTGCCAGCAGCGTCGGACAGCTAAACGGCCTGAACACTGAAGCTTTCTTT. The J gene is TRBJ1-1, the V gene TRBV5-6; the D gene is possibly TRBD1 (6 bases). The CDR3 is 17 residues long. The germline CDR1 and CDR2 sequences are SGHDT and YYEEEE. Trimming removed 4 bases at V and 0 bases at J, with 19 bases between.

In regard to this clonotype: A read error may be the cause here, since a much bigger clone is one base away. This chain links TRBV19 with TRBJ1-5; D may be TRBD2 (6 bases). Judging by the DNA end, TRBJ2-3 fits better; the J call may be wrong. Looked up from germline, CDR1 is LNHDA and CDR2 is SQIVND (reference sequence). This CDR3 has 15 amino acids. The CDR3 sequence is CASTQTDYSNQPQYF. The CDR3 DNA reads TGTGCCAGTACCCAAACGGACTATAGCAATCAGCCCCAGTATTTT.

This clonotype came up many times. This rearrangement joins TRBV6-5 to TRBJ2-7; D is possibly TRBD1 or TRBD2 (5 bases each). The CDR3 extends over 12 amino acids. Germline V gene data show CDR1 as MNHEY and CDR2 as SVGAGI. Trimming shortened V by 0 bases and J by 6 bases, and 6 bases separated the two germline ends. The CDR3 protein is CASSYSRGEQYF. In nucleotides, the CDR3 is TGTGCCAGCAGTTACTCGAGGGGCGAGCAGTACTTC.

This clonotype was seen repeatedly, ten times or more. V and J are TRBV27 and TRBJ2-7; 12 bases fit TRBD1. Germline assignment: CDR1 MNHEY and CDR2 SMNVEV (reference sequence). The CDR3 has 17 residues. The J segment lost 4 bases and the V segment lost 0 bases, leaving 7 bases of the junction unmatched. The CDR3 protein is CASSLSRPGQGAYEQYF. CDR3 DNA sequence: TGTGCCAGCAGTTTATCGAGACCGGGACAGGGGGCGTACGAGCAGTACTTC.

V and J are TRBV11-2 and TRBJ2-1; D remains ambiguous. Trimming left V 2 bases short and J 8 bases short, with 10 bases between. This CDR3 region has 13 residues. Germline V gene sequence: CDR1 SGHAT, CDR2 FQNNGV. The CDR3 loop is CASSLPPGYEQFF. The CDR3 bases are TGTGCCAGCAGCTTACCCCCTGGATATGAGCAGTTCTTC. Full variable domain (remainder filled in from reference TRBV11-2 and TRBJ2-1): EAGVAQSPRYKIIEKRQSVAFWCNPISGHATLYWYQQILGQGPKLLIQFQNNGVVDDSQLPKDRFSAERLKGVDSTLKIQPAKLEDSAVYLCASSLPPGYEQFFGPGTRLTVL.

Regarding this clonotype: This may arise from a read error, as a much more abundant clone is one base away. The chain links TRBV7-9 to TRBJ2-2; TRBD2 matches 9 bases. CDR3 size: 16 residues. Trimming removed 5 bases from V and 2 bases from J; junction bases left unmatched: 6. Per the germline V gene, CDR1 is SEHNR and CDR2 is FQNEAQ (reference sequence). The CDR3 reads CASSPPGLANTGELFF. CDR3 DNA: TGTGCCAGCAGCCCCCCGGGACTAGCCAACACCGGGGAGCTGTTTTTT. The entire variable domain, with the rest obtained from reference TRBV7-9 and TRBJ2-2, is as follows: DTGVSQNPRHKITKRGQNVTFRCDPISEHNRLYWYRQTLGQGPEFLTYFQNEAQLEKSRLLSDRFSAERPKGSFSTLEIQRTEQGDSAMYLCASSPPGLANTGELFFGEGSRLTVL.

Notes on this clonotype: A much larger clone sits a single nucleotide away, making a read error possible. The rearrangement links TRBV28 to TRBJ1-3; the D gene is possibly TRBD1 (6 bases). The CDR3 spans 16 residues. The germline gives CDR1 MDHEN, CDR2 SYDVKM. The CDR3 DNA follows: TGTGCCAGCAGTTGGGACATTTCCGGCTCTGGAAACACCGTATATTTT. Amino acid sequence: CASSWDISGSGNTVYF.

Comments on this clonotype: A single base separates this from a much larger clone, so it may be a read error. The V call is TRBV11-2, the J call TRBJ2-7; the D call may be TRBD1 or TRBD2 (5 bases each). Germline CDR1 and CDR2: SGHAT and FQNNGV. The CDR3 spans 13 residues. V gave up 5 bases and J gave up 7 bases, with 15 bases separating them. Written as DNA, the CDR3 is TGTGCCAGCAGCGAGGGGCCGGGGCCGGAGCAGTACTTC. Translation: CASSEGPGPEQYF. Drawing the rest from reference TRBV11-2 and TRBJ2-7, the complete variable domain is EAGVAQSPRYKIIEKRQSVAFWCNPISGHATLYWYQQILGQGPKLLIQFQNNGVVDDSQLPKDRFSAERLKGVDSTLKIQPAKLEDSAVYLCASSEGPGPEQYFGPGTRLTVT.